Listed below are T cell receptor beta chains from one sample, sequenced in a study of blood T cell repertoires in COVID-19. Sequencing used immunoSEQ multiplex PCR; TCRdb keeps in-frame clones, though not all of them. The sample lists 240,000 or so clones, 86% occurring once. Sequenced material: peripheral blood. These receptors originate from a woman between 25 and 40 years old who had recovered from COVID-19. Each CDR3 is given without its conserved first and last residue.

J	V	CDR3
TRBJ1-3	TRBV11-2	ASSFRSSGNTIY
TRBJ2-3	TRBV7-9	ASSYYSSGPSSSTDTQY
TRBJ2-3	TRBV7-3	AISGGEVTWLAICPLTDTQY
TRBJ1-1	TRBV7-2	ASSLAFQEAF
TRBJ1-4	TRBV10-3	AISDNRGRSNEKLF
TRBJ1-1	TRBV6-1	ASSEGQGDTEAF
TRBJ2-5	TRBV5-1	ASSLPGLAGAIPH
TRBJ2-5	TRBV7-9	ASSSFQRTGGLVEETQY
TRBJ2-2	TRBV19	ASSIAELRELF
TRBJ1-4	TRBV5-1	ASSEGQGYEKLF
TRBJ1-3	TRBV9	ASSVRDNAFSGNTIY
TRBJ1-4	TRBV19	ASNQGRTEKLF
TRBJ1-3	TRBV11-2	ASSPRQGSGNTIY
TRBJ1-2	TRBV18	ASSPDWLGGHGYT
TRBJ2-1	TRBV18	ASSFLGAGVKLYNEQF
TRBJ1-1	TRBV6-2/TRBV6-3	ASSSILNTEAF
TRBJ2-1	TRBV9	ASSGLGTGGYNEQF
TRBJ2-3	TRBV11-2	ASGQGDKITDTQY
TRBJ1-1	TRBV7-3	ASSLRRGTEAF
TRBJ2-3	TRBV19	ASKGSGYSSTDTQY
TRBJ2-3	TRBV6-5	ASSYSWGGTADTQY
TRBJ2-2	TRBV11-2	ASSRTGGAAGELF
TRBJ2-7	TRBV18	ASSPDAGGYEQY
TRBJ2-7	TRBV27	ASNPRTFSSYEQY
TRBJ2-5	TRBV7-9	ASSLPGTGGRYQETQY
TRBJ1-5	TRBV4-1	ASSQDPGGPQH
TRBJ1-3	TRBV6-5	ASRLGDTIY
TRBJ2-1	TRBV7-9	ASSPFGRTYNEQF
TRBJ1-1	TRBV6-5	ASTRGVYNTEAF
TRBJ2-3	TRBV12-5	ASGLVQGTDTQY
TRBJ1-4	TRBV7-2	ASSSRGGLSEKLF
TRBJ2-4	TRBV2	ASSWEKNIQY
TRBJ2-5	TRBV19	ASSRAGSQETQY
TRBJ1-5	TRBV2	ASSVQGSQPQH
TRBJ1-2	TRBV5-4	ASSLDRGNGYT
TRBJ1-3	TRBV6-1	ASSDYITTRQGSGNTIY
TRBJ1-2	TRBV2	ASRATGSNYGYT
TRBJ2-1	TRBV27	ASSSQGASYNEQF
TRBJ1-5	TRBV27	ASSLQGYQPQH
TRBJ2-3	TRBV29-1	SVFIVTGVDTQY
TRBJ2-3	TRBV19	ASSTGQGAADTQY